These 23 T cell receptor beta chains originate from one sample sequenced in a study of Graves' ophthalmopathy and Graves' hyperthyroidism. The TCR beta CDR3 regions underwent amplification from RNA transcripts. Investigators did first-round RT-PCR with HTBI primers, then second-round multiplex PCR. TCRdb ran MiXCR on the multiplex PCR reads and lists one entry per CDR3 protein. The sample has 400,000 to 500,000 distinct CDR3 sequences, around 21% seen once. Sequencing was performed on peripheral blood. The source of these receptors is a woman aged 18-29 years with stable Graves' hyperthyroidism.

This clonotype was seen many times. V usage is TRBV15 and J usage is TRBJ2-5, with 9 bases aligning to TRBD1. V gave up 5 bases and J gave up 1 base; unmatched junction bases: 20. The CDR3 extends over 20 amino acids. CDR1 and CDR2 (germline): LNHNV, YYDKDF (reference sequence). CDR3 in DNA: TGTGCCACCAGCCCCGTAATAGGAGGACAGGGGCCTTTGCTCCAAGAGACCCAGTACTTC. Protein sequence: CATSPVIGGQGPLLQETQYF. The whole variable domain, filled in from reference TRBV15 and TRBJ2-5, reads DAMVIQNPRYQVTQFGKPVTLSCSQTLNHNVMYWYQQKSSQAPKLLFHYYDKDFNNEADTPDNFQSRRPNTSFCFLDIRSPGLGDTAMYLCATSPVIGGQGPLLQETQYFGPGTRLLVL.

This clonotype was counted at least ten times. V usage is TRBV10-3 and J usage is TRBJ1-2; D remains unclear. The CDR3 is 13 residues long. Trimming stripped 3 bases from V and 3 bases from J, with 8 bases between. CDR1 is ENHRY and CDR2 is SYGVKD in the germline V gene. The CDR3 DNA reads TGTGCCATCAGTGAAAGGTCCTACTATGGCTACACCTTC. It is translated as CAISERSYYGYTF.

This rearrangement joins TRBV2 to TRBJ1-2, with D perhaps matching TRBD1 (5 bases). This CDR3 is 13 amino acids long. V lost 7 bases, J lost 4 bases, and 13 bases lay in between. The germline CDR1 and CDR2 sequences are SNHLY and FYNNEI. The CDR3 DNA is TGTGCCAGCACCCAGGCGACAGCCTATGGCTACACCTTC. Translating it yields CASTQATAYGYTF.

The CDR3 DNA sequence: TGTGCCAGCAGTTACTCCCCCAGGATACTCACCGGGGAGCTGTTTTTT. It translates to CASSYSPRILTGELFF. V gene TRBV6-2 or TRBV6-3 combines with J gene TRBJ2-2; D gene ambiguous. The CDR3 is 16 amino acids. Germline V CDR1 and CDR2: MNHEY, SVGEGT. The V end was cut by 0 bases, the J end by 4 bases, with 12 bases between.

This clonotype showed up many times. The chain joins TRBV12-5 to TRBJ1-5, with D unresolved. V gave up 2 bases and J gave up 4 bases, with 3 bases separating them. There are 12 residues in the CDR3. In germline, CDR1 is LGHNT, CDR2 FRNRAP. This chain's CDR3 is CASGLLNQPQHF. CDR3 nucleotide sequence: TGTGCTAGTGGTTTGCTGAATCAGCCCCAGCATTTT. Complete variable domain (other parts from reference TRBV12-5 and TRBJ1-5): DARVTQTPRHKVTEMGQEVTMRCQPILGHNTVFWYRQTMMQGLELLAYFRNRAPLDDSGMPKDRFSAEMPDATLATLKIQPSEPRDSAVYFCASGLLNQPQHFGDGTRLSIL.

V gene TRBV28 combines with J gene TRBJ1-3, with D perhaps matching TRBD1 (6 bases). Trimming left V 7 bases short and J 0 bases short, with 16 bases between. The CDR3 runs to 16 residues. Germline CDR1 and CDR2: MDHEN and SYDVKM. CDR3 bases: TGTGCCAGCAATTCTCCAGACAGGCCCTCTGGAAACACCATATATTTT. It encodes CASNSPDRPSGNTIYF.

This clonotype was seen ten or more times. The chain recombines TRBV10-3 with TRBJ2-7; tentatively, D is TRBD1 (6 bases). Germline V gene data show CDR1 as ENHRY and CDR2 as SYGVKD. Trimming removed 7 bases from V and 1 base from J, with 11 bases in between. There are 13 residues in the CDR3. The CDR3 DNA follows: TGTGCCATCATGGACAGATTATCCTACGAGCAGTACTTC. Amino acids: CAIMDRLSYEQYF.

This sequence joins TRBV2 and TRBJ2-7; TRBD1 matches at 10 bases. CDR1 and CDR2 from the germline V gene are SNHLY and FYNNEI. J was trimmed by 3 bases and V by 6 bases; bases with no gene match: 8. CDR3 length: 15 amino acids. The CDR3 region is CASSADRGKFYEQYF. The CDR3 DNA is TGTGCCAGCAGCGCGGACAGGGGGAAGTTCTACGAGCAGTACTTC. Variable domain in full (rest from reference TRBV2 and TRBJ2-7): EPEVTQTPSHQVTQMGQEVILRCVPISNHLYFYWYRQILGQKVEFLVSFYNNEISEKSEIFDDQFSVERPDGSNFTLKIRSTKLEDSAMYFCASSADRGKFYEQYFGPGTRLTVT.

This clonotype came up many times. The chain joins TRBV25-1 to TRBJ1-1; D is unresolved. V lost 4 bases and J lost 11, with 20 bases in between. Per germline, CDR1 MGHDK and CDR2 SYGVNS. This CDR3 spans 14 amino acids. The CDR3 DNA reads TGTGCCAGCAGTGGTAATGCCGGTAAGGAATTCGCTTTCTTT. Amino acid sequence: CASSGNAGKEFAFF.

This clonotype was found many times. The chain links TRBV25-1 to TRBJ2-7; no firm D call. Germline CDR1 reads MGHDK; CDR2 reads SYGVNS. The CDR3 totals 12 residues. Trimming cost V 4 bases and J 3 bases, with 7 bases left between them. CDR3 coding DNA: TGTGCCAGCAGTGGAAAAAACTACGAGCAGTACTTC. Encoded protein: CASSGKNYEQYF.

The gene calls are TRBV18 and TRBJ1-1; D call uncertain. V gave up 2 bases and J gave up 8 bases, with 12 bases separating them. CDR1 and CDR2 (germline): KGHSH, LQKENI. The length of the CDR3 is 13 residues. CDR3 sequence reads: CASSPKSTLEAFF. CDR3 DNA sequence: TGTGCCAGCTCACCAAAGTCGACATTGGAAGCTTTCTTT.

This clonotype was picked up many times. Written as DNA, the CDR3 is TGTGCCAGCAGGTTACACCGGGGAACTGAAGCTTTCTTT. Translation gives CASRLHRGTEAFF. The rearrangement uses TRBV7-6 and TRBJ1-1, with D hard to call. V was trimmed by 6 bases and J by 5 bases, leaving 13 bases between them. CDR1 SGHVS and CDR2 FNYEAQ come from the germline V gene. CDR3 length: 13 amino acids.

This clonotype was recorded many times. The chain uses TRBV15 and TRBJ1-2; TRBD1 agrees at 9 bases. The germline CDR1 and CDR2 sequences are LNHNV and YYDKDF (reference sequence). Trimming took 3 bases from V and 6 from J; bases not matched to a gene: 5. CDR3 length: 14 residues. The CDR3 here is CATSSLTGGDGYTF. In nucleotides, the CDR3 is TGTGCCACCAGCAGCTTGACAGGGGGGGATGGCTACACCTTC.

This clonotype showed up many times. The chain couples TRBV2 to TRBJ2-7; perhaps TRBD1 as D (6 bases). Germline lookup yields CDR1 SNHLY and CDR2 FYNNEI. The CDR3 has 13 amino acids. Trimming removed 4 bases from V and 4 bases from J, with 11 bases in between. CDR3 in amino acids: CASSGQGRYEQYF. DNA of the CDR3: TGTGCCAGCAGTGGGCAGGGGCGATACGAGCAGTACTTC.

This clonotype occurred many times. This chain connects TRBV28 to TRBJ1-1, with D possibly being TRBD1 (5 bases). The CDR3 extends over 14 amino acids. Between the trimmed V and J ends, which lost 5 bases and 5 bases, there was a span of 15 bases. CDR1 is MDHEN, CDR2 SYDVKM, per germline. CDR3 nucleotide sequence: TGTGCCAGCAGTAAATACTGGGGCGAGACTGAAGCTTTCTTT. Protein sequence: CASSKYWGETEAFF.

This clonotype was seen a handful of times. The junction and the germline gene differ at one end; a read error may be behind it. The rearrangement links TRBV11-2 to TRBJ2-2; tentatively, D is TRBD2 (5 bases). The CDR3 loop spans 16 amino acids. CDR1 and CDR2 from the germline V gene are SGHAT and FQNNGV. The CDR3 protein is CASSLYPRPNTGELFF. For the CDR3, the DNA is TGTGCCAGCAGCTTATACCCTCGGCCGAACACCGGGGAGCTGTTCTTT.

This chain uses TRBV7-8 with TRBJ2-5, with 9 positions matching TRBD1. The ends lost 7 bases at V and 2 bases at J; junction bases unmatched: 5. CDR3 length equals 14 residues. Looked up from germline, CDR1 is SGHVS and CDR2 is FQNEAQ. The CDR3 spells CASITDRGQETQYF. CDR3 nucleotides: TGTGCCAGCATCACGGACAGGGGACAAGAGACCCAGTACTTC.

This clonotype was recorded many times. The rearrangement uses TRBV29-1 and TRBJ1-2, with a possible D match to TRBD1 (6 bases). The CDR3 is 13 amino acids. V lost 1 base, J lost 3 bases, and 9 bases lay in between. Germline-derived CDR1 and CDR2 are SQVTM and ANQGSEA. The CDR3 spells CSVEGGRDYGYTF. The CDR3 DNA reads as TGCAGCGTTGAAGGGGGGCGGGACTATGGCTACACCTTC.

The chain uses TRBV4-1 and TRBJ2-7; 10 nucleotides match TRBD2. V gave up 3 bases and J gave up 6 bases; unmatched junction bases: 20. The CDR3 has 19 residues. The germline gives CDR1 MGHRA, CDR2 YSYEKL. CDR3 sequence: CASSHVRGLTAGGPSEQYF. The CDR3 DNA reads as TGCGCCAGCAGCCACGTAAGGGGGCTTACAGCGGGAGGGCCTTCCGAGCAGTACTTC.

The rearrangement joins TRBV20-1 to TRBJ1-2; TRBD1 aligns across 9 bases. The length of the CDR3 is 13 residues. V lost 1 base and J lost 3; bases outside the gene matches: 0. The germline gives CDR1 DFQATT, CDR2 SNEGSKA (reference sequence). The CDR3 DNA follows: TGCAGTGCTAGAGGGACAGGGGACTATGGCTACACCTTC. It yields the protein CSARGTGDYGYTF.

This clonotype was counted only a few times. This chain links TRBV11-2 with TRBJ2-7; 9 bases are shared with TRBD2. This CDR3 region has 16 residues. Germline CDR1 SGHAT, CDR2 FQNNGV. V trimming: 4 bases; J trimming: 2 bases; junction bases outside the gene matches: 9. The DNA for the CDR3 is TGTGCCAGCAGCTACCGGGGCGGGAGGGACACCTACGAGCAGTACTTC. Its translation: CASSYRGGRDTYEQYF.

The chain has TRBV7-2 and TRBJ2-5; possible D gene TRBD1, 5 bases. CDR3 length: 16 amino acids. Trimming took 1 base from V and 1 from J, leaving 13 bases between them. Looked up from germline, CDR1 is SGHTA and CDR2 is FQGNSA. CDR3 region: CASSLVPLGAQETQYF. CDR3 nucleotides: TGTGCCAGCAGCTTAGTGCCCCTAGGGGCCCAAGAGACCCAGTACTTC.

This clonotype has at least ten counts. The J gene is TRBJ2-5, the V gene TRBV2; TRBD2 agrees at 10 bases. V lost 6 bases, J lost 4 bases, and 5 bases stayed unmatched. The CDR3 is 14 residues long. Germline V lookup: CDR1 SNHLY, CDR2 FYNNEI. The CDR3 DNA reads TGTGCCAGCAGAGGGACTAGCGAGGCAGAGACCCAGTACTTC. Translating gives CASRGTSEAETQYF.